What follows describes a single TCR beta chain. Its antigen remains unknown. The CDR3 has 14 residues. The germline gives CDR1 MGHRA, CDR2 YSYEKL. The V end lost 7 bases, the J end lost 9 bases, and 22 bases lay between the germline ends. Measured with immunoSEQ multiplex PCR; TCRdb has only the in-frame clones, and not every one. The data hold about 150,000 clones, with about 80% observed a single time. The sample originates from a study of cytotoxic CD8 clonotypes in ibrutinib-treated CLL. Findings of the study overall: Circulating CD8+ T-cell counts were tracked by baseline clonality, which exceeded that of age-matched healthy donors.

This clonotype was obtained from a human donor with chronic lymphocytic leukemia. The chain combines TRBV4-1 with TRBJ2-7; tentatively, D is TRBD2 (5 bases). This specimen was PBMCs, taken after 24 months of ibrutinib treatment. The CDR3 region has the DNA TGCGCCAGCAACCCCGACCCCGGAGGATTCGGGCAGTACTTC. It specifies CASNPDPGGFGQYF.